The 22 T cell receptor beta chains below come from one sample, sequenced in a study of technical replicates of blood from a handful of donors. Repertoires were generated with immunoSEQ multiplex PCR, while TCRdb's copy carries only in-frame clones and drops some. This table has 55,000 to 75,000 clones, roughly 89% appearing once. Sequencing used PBMCs. The receptors stem from a human donor in good health. Some clones in this sample may be carry-over from other donors' samples.

This clone has only a few counts. The chain has TRBV9 and TRBJ1-1; a possible D gene is TRBD1 (6 bases). The CDR3 is 16 amino acids. Trimming removed 0 bases at V and 0 bases at J, with 12 bases between. Germline lookup yields CDR1 SGDLS and CDR2 YYNGEE. The CDR3 sequence is CASSVGGTPMNTEAFF. The CDR3 DNA reads TGTGCCAGCAGCGTAGGGGGGACACCGATGAACACTGAAGCTTTCTTT.

V usage is TRBV5-1 and J usage is TRBJ2-7; 7 bases match TRBD1. V lost 1 base and J lost 1; bases outside the gene matches: 8. Germline V lookup: CDR1 SGHRS, CDR2 YFSETQ. The CDR3 totals 16 residues. The CDR3 DNA follows: TGCGCCAGCAGCTTGTTTCTTGGGGACAGTTCCTACGAGCAGTACTTC. Protein product: CASSLFLGDSSYEQYF.

The V and J genes are TRBV9 and TRBJ1-5, with a weak D call TRBD1 (5 bases). The V gene's germline CDR1 is SGDLS and CDR2 YYNGEE. Trimming stripped 7 bases from V and 5 bases from J, with 7 bases between. The CDR3 spans 11 residues. The CDR3 spells CASGGDQPQHF. The CDR3 DNA is TGTGCCAGCGGAGGGGATCAGCCCCAGCATTTT.

The gene calls are TRBV18 and TRBJ1-5, with D hard to call. Trimming pared 5 bases from V and 4 bases from J, leaving 9 bases between. Germline V lookup: CDR1 KGHSH, CDR2 LQKENI. This CDR3 is 13 amino acids long. The CDR3 reads CASSLEDNQPQHF. The CDR3 bases are TGTGCCAGCTCATTGGAGGATAATCAGCCCCAGCATTTT.

This chain uses TRBV19 with TRBJ2-6, with D possibly TRBD1 on 6 matching bases. The CDR3 totals 17 residues. Germline V gene data show CDR1 as LNHDA and CDR2 as SQIVND (reference sequence). V lost 8 bases, J lost 1 base, and 18 bases lay in between. CDR3 DNA sequence: TGTGCCAGTGGGCTCCGGACAGTTAGTTCTGGGGCCAACGTCCTGACTTTC. Translated, it gives CASGLRTVSSGANVLTF.

The CDR3 DNA reads as TGTGCCAGCAGCTTGCGGGGCAGGGGATCTCCGGAAGCTTTCTTT. Translation: CASSLRGRGSPEAFF. This chain links TRBV5-6 with TRBJ1-1; perhaps TRBD1 as D (6 bases). The CDR3 length is 15 residues. V was shortened by 1 base and J by 8 bases, with 18 bases between the two germline ends. The germline V gene has CDR1 SGHDT and CDR2 YYEEEE.

Of note for this clone: At one boundary the junction diverges from the germline segment, which might be a read error. V gene TRBV9 combines with J gene TRBJ2-2; possible D gene TRBD2, 5 bases. There are 13 residues in the CDR3. Germline V CDR1 and CDR2: SGDLS, YYNGEE. CDR3 loop: CASSVESTGELFF. CDR3 in DNA: TGTGCCAGCAGCGTAGAATCTACCGGGGAACTGTTTTTT.

The chain recombines TRBV7-9 with TRBJ2-5; 12 bases agree with TRBD2. Germline-derived CDR1 and CDR2 are SEHNR and FQNEAQ (reference sequence). Trimming removed 5 bases from V and 6 bases from J; junction bases left unmatched: 13. This CDR3 has 17 amino acids. The CDR3: CASSDRLAGATKKTQYF. The CDR3 DNA reads as TGTGCCAGCAGCGATCGACTAGCGGGGGCGACCAAGAAGACCCAGTACTTC. The variable domain in full, completed from reference TRBV7-9 and TRBJ2-5, reads DTGVSQNPRHKITKRGQNVTFRCDPISEHNRLYWYRQTLGQGPEFLTYFQNEAQLEKSRLLSDRFSAERPKGSFSTLEIQRTEQGDSAMYLCASSDRLAGATKKTQYFGPGTRLLVL.

This clone is a singleton in its sample. The V gene is TRBV29-1, the J gene TRBJ1-1; maybe TRBD1 (5 bases). The germline V gene has CDR1 SQVTM and CDR2 ANQGSEA. V was trimmed by 4 bases and J by 3 bases, leaving 12 bases between them. The CDR3 runs to 13 residues. DNA of the CDR3: TGCAGCGTTGGGGGGACGGGGGACACTGAAGCTTTCTTT. Protein: CSVGGTGDTEAFF.

V is TRBV7-2 and J is TRBJ2-1; maybe TRBD2 (5 bases). CDR3 length: 15 residues. With 5 bases removed from V and 2 bases from J, the gap between germline ends came to 13 bases. The germline V gene encodes CDR1 SGHTA and CDR2 FQGNSA. The CDR3 reads CASSEDGGPYNEQFF. Written as DNA, the CDR3 is TGTGCCAGCAGCGAAGATGGAGGCCCCTACAATGAGCAGTTCTTC. The entire variable domain, with the rest obtained from reference TRBV7-2 and TRBJ2-1, is as follows: GAGVSQSPSNKVTEKGKDVELRCDPISGHTALYWYRQSLGQGLEFLIYFQGNSAPDKSGLPSDRFSAERTGGSVSTLTIQRTQQEDSAVYLCASSEDGGPYNEQFFGPGTRLTVL.

V gene TRBV2 combines with J gene TRBJ1-5; 8 nucleotides match TRBD1. Germline CDR1 SNHLY, CDR2 FYNNEI. V shed 4 bases, J shed 0 bases, and the junction held 8 bases outside the gene matches. This CDR3 has 17 amino acids. CDR3 nucleotide sequence: TGTGCCAGCAGTGGGGGGCCAGGGGGCACTAGCAATCAGCCCCAGCATTTT. Its translation is CASSGGPGGTSNQPQHF.

The rearrangement links TRBV2 to TRBJ2-5; D perhaps matches TRBD1 (5 bases). The CDR3 extends over 16 amino acids. V was pared by 3 bases and J by 6 bases, with 20 bases between. Germline V lookup: CDR1 SNHLY, CDR2 FYNNEI. CDR3 loop: CASSEKGPKETKTQYF. The CDR3 DNA reads TGTGCCAGCAGTGAGAAGGGGCCAAAGGAAACAAAGACCCAGTACTTC.

This sequence joins TRBV7-3 and TRBJ2-7; a weak D match, TRBD2 (5 bases). Germline assignment: CDR1 SGHTA and CDR2 FQGTGA. The CDR3 extends over 13 amino acids. Trimming shortened V by 3 bases and J by 3 bases, and 9 bases separated the two germline ends. CDR3 nucleotide sequence: TGTGCCAGCAGCTTCGCCGAGGGCTACGAGCAGTACTTC. Translated, it gives CASSFAEGYEQYF.

The rearrangement links TRBV4-2 to TRBJ2-7, with TRBD2 identical over 9 bases. The CDR3 is made up of 15 amino acids. CDR1 and CDR2 (germline): LGHNA, YNFKEQ. V shed 6 bases, J shed 5 bases, and the junction held 11 bases outside the gene matches. CDR3 in DNA: TGTGCCAGCAGGTACTCGCCTAGCGGGAACGACGAGCAGTACTTC. Translated, it gives CASRYSPSGNDEQYF.

This clone occurred a few times. The chain has TRBV6-5 and TRBJ1-5, with TRBD1 as a possible D gene (5 bases). CDR1 is MNHEY, CDR2 SVGAGI, per germline. The V end was cut by 6 bases, the J end by 1 base, with 10 bases between. This CDR3 is built from 14 residues. DNA for the CDR3: TGTGCCAGCAGGGGCGGGGGGAGCAATCAGCCCCAGCATTTT. This sequence encodes CASRGGGSNQPQHF.

This rearrangement joins TRBV7-7 to TRBJ1-4, with TRBD1 matching 7 bases. Trimming cost V 5 bases and J 8 bases; bases outside gene matches: 11. The CDR3 is made up of 15 amino acids. The germline CDR1 and CDR2 sequences are SSHAT and FNYEAQ (reference sequence). CDR3 sequence: CASSQGDSFGEKLFF. CDR3 in DNA: TGTGCCAGCAGCCAGGGGGACAGCTTTGGCGAAAAACTGTTTTTT.

The V gene is TRBV4-1, the J gene TRBJ2-7; perhaps TRBD1 as D (5 bases). The CDR3 runs 14 residues. CDR1 and CDR2 from the germline V gene are MGHRA and YSYEKL. Trimming shortened V by 4 bases and J by 4 bases, and 14 bases separated the two germline ends. The CDR3 region is CASSPRQNPYEQYF. CDR3 bases: TGCGCCAGCAGCCCTCGACAGAACCCTTACGAGCAGTACTTC.

The V gene is TRBV13, the J gene TRBJ1-1; no reliable D call. Germline CDR1 PRHDT, CDR2 FYEKMQ (reference sequence). Trimming cost V 5 bases and J 0 bases, with 13 bases left between them. This CDR3 is built from 15 residues. The CDR3 bases are TGTGCCAGCAGCCACAGAACACTTATGAACACTGAAGCTTTCTTT. It is translated as CASSHRTLMNTEAFF.

The chain recombines TRBV19 with TRBJ2-7; possible D gene TRBD2, 6 bases. The germline V gene encodes CDR1 LNHDA and CDR2 SQIVND (reference sequence). The CDR3 extends over 15 amino acids. V shed 0 bases and J shed 1 base, with 10 bases lying between them. The DNA for the CDR3 is TGTGCCAGTAGTATAGATCTTGGGGGGTCCTACGAGCAGTACTTC. It translates to CASSIDLGGSYEQYF.

This rearrangement joins TRBV7-6 to TRBJ1-2, with D maybe TRBD1 (6 bases). Germline CDR1 and CDR2: SGHVS and FNYEAQ. The V gene lost 5 bases and the J gene lost 3 bases, with 10 bases spanning the gap. CDR3 length: 13 residues. CDR3 protein: CASSETGDYGYTF. The DNA of the CDR3 is TGTGCCAGCAGCGAGACAGGTGACTATGGCTACACCTTC.

This chain uses TRBV6-5 with TRBJ1-5, with TRBD1 matching 11 bases. The germline V gene encodes CDR1 MNHEY and CDR2 SVGAGI. There are 14 residues in the CDR3. Losses at the gene ends were 6 bases for V and 12 bases for J; bases not matched to a gene: 10. CDR3 in amino acids: CASRRTGGGQGQHF. CDR3 sequence (DNA): TGTGCCAGCAGACGGACAGGGGGCGGCCAGGGCCAGCATTTT.

The chain uses TRBV19 and TRBJ1-3, with D perhaps matching TRBD1 (6 bases). Looked up from germline, CDR1 is LNHDA and CDR2 is SQIVND (reference sequence). The CDR3 is 14 residues long. Trimming removed 5 bases at V and 4 bases at J, with 12 bases between. The CDR3 reads CASSQQGYGNTIYF. CDR3 DNA sequence: TGTGCCAGTAGTCAACAGGGCTACGGAAACACCATATATTTT. Full variable domain (remainder filled in from reference TRBV19 and TRBJ1-3): DGGITQSPKYLFRKEGQNVTLSCEQNLNHDAMYWYRQDPGQGLRLIYYSQIVNDFQKGDIAEGYSVSREKKESFPLTVTSAQKNPTAFYLCASSQQGYGNTIYFGEGSWLTVV.